The sequence of this T cell receptor beta chain was determined in a study of blood T cell repertoires in COVID-19. Study context: Sample material is recorded as cDNA or gDNA derived from T cells, B-cell-depleted T cells, or PBMCs.

Recruitment covered about 25 US areas and drew participants whose ages spanned roughly 18 to 90 years. Study processing details: Counts of nucleated cells, estimated from reference gene primer amplification, were obtained. Profiling relied on immunoSEQ multiplex PCR, and the TCRdb table lists in-frame clones only, not all of them. V, J and clone size are those of that table, while D and trimming were read from the DNA. The sample has about 200,000 clones, approximately 86% seen once; the top ten hold less than 5%. Sequencing was done on a sample of PBMCs or T cells enriched from blood (not recorded which). This receptor was identified in a woman aged 35 to 49 with acute COVID-19.

CDR3 bases: TGTGCCAGCAGCTATACTAGCGTCAAAGAGACCCAGTACTTC. It yields the protein CASSYTSVKETQYF. The chain uses TRBV3-1 (or the pseudogene TRBV3-2) and TRBJ2-5; 7 nucleotides match TRBD2. Germline V gene data show CDR1 as LGHDT and CDR2 as YNNKEL (reference sequence). The CDR3 is made up of 14 amino acids. Trimming cost V 5 bases and J 3 bases; bases outside gene matches: 6.